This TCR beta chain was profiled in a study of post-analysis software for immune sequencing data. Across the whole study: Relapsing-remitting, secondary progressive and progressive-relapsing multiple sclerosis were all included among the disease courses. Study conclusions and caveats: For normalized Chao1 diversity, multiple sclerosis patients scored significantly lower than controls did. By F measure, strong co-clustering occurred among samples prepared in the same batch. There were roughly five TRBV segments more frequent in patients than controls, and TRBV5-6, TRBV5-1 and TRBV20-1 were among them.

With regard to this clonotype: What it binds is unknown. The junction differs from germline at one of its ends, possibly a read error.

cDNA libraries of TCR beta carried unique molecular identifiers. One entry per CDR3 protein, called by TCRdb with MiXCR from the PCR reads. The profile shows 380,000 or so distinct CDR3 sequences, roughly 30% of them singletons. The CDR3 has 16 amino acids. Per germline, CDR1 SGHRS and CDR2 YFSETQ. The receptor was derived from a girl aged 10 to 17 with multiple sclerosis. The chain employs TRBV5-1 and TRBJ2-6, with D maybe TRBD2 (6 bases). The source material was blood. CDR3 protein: CASRNERDSGANVPTF. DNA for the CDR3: TGCGCCAGCAGAAACGAAAGGGACTCTGGGGCCAACGTCCCGACTTTC.